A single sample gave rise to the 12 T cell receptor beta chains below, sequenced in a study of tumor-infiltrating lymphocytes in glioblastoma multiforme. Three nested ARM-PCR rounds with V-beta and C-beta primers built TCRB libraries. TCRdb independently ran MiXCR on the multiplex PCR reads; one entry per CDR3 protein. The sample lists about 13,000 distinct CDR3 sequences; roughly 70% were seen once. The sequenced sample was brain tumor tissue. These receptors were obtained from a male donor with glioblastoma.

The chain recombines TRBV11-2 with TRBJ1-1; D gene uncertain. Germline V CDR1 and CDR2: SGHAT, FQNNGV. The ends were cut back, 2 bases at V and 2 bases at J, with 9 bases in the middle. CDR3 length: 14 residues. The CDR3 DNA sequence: TGTGCCAGCAGCTTAAATCGATTTAACACTGAAGCTTTCTTT. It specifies CASSLNRFNTEAFF.

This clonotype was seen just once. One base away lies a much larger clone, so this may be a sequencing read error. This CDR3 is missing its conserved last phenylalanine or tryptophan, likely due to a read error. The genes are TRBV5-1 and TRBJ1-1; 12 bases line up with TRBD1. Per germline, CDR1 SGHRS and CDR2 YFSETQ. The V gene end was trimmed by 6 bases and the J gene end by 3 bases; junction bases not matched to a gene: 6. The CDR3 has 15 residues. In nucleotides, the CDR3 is TGCGCCAGCATGGGACAGGGGGCGGGTGACACTGAAGCTTTCCTT. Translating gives CASMGQGAGDTEAFL.

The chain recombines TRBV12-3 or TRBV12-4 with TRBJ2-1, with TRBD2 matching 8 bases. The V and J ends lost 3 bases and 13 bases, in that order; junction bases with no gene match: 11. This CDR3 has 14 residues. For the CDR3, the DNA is TGTGCCAGCAGTTTTCTTGCGGGAGGCAATGCACAGTTCTTC. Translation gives CASSFLAGGNAQFF.

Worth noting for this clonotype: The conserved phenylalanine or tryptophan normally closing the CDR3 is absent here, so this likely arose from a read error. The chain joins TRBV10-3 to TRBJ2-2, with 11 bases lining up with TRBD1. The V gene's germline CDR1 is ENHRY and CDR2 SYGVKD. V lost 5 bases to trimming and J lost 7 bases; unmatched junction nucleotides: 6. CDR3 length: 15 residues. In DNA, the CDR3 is TGTGCCATCAGTAGTTGGACAGGGGGCGACGGGGAGCTGTTTTCT. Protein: CAISSWTGGDGELFS.

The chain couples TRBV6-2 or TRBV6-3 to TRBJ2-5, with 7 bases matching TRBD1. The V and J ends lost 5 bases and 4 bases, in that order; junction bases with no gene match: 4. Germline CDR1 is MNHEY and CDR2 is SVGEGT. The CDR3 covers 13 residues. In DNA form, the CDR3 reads TGTGCCAGCAGTACCCCAGGGGGAGAGACCCAGTACTTC. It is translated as CASSTPGGETQYF.

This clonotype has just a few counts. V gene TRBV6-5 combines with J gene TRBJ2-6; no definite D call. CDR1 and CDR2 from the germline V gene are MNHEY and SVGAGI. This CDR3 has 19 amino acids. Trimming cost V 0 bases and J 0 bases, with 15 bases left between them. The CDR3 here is CASSYSNPLSHSGANVLTF. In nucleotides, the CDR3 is TGTGCCAGCAGTTACTCGAATCCGTTAAGCCACTCTGGGGCCAACGTCCTGACTTTC.

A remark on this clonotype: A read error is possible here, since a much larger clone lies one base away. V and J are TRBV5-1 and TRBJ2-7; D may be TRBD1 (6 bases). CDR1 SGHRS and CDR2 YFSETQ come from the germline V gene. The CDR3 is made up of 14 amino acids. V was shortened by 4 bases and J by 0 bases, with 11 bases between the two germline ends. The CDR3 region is CASSPDSYSYEQYF. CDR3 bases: TGCGCCAGCAGCCCGGACAGTTACTCCTACGAGCAGTACTTC.

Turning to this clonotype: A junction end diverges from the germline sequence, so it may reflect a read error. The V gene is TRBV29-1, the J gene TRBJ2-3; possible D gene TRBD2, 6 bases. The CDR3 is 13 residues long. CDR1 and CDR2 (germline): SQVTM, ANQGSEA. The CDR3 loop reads CSVGGTCTDTEYF. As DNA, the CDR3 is TGCAGCGTAGGCGGGACTTGCACAGATACGGAGTATTTT.

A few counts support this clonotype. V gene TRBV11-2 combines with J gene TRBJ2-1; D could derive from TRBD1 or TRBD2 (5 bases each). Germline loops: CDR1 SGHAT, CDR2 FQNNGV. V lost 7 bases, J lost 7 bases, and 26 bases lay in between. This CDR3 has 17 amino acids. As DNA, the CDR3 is TGTGCCAGCACCCGGTTCATTCTGGGACCGGGATCAAATGAGCAGTTCTTC. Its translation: CASTRFILGPGSNEQFF.

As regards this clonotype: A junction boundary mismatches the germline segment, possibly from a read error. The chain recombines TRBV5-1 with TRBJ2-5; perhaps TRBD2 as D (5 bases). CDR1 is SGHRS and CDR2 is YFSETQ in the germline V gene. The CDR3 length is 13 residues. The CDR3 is CASIGSKQGTQYF. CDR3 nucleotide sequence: TGCGCCAGCATTGGGAGTAAGCAAGGGACCCAGTACTTC. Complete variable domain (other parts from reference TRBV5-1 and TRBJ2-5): KAGVTQTPRYLIKTRGQQVTLSCSPISGHRSVSWYQQTPGQGLQFLFEYFSETQRNKGNFPGRFSGRQFSNSRSEMNVSTLELGDSALYLCASIGSKQGTQYFGPGTRLLVL.

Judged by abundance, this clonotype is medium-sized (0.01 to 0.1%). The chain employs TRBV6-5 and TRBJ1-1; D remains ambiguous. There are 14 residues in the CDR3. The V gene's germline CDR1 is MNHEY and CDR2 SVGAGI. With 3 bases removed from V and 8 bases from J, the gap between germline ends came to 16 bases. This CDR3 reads CASSYQTATTEAFF. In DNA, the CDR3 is TGTGCCAGCAGTTATCAGACGGCAACTACCGAAGCTTTCTTT.

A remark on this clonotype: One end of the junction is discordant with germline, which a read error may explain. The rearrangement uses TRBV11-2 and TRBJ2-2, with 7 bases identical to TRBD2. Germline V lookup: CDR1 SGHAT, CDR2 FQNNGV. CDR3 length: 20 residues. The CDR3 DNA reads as TGTGCCAGCACCCCCTCATTCGGCCGAGGGCTAGCGGTAGACACCGGGGAGCTGTTCTTT. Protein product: CASTPSFGRGLAVDTGELFF.